Shown below are 17 T cell receptor beta chains from a single sample sequenced in a study of T cells in Graves' hyperthyroidism and ophthalmopathy. Using RNA transcripts as the source, TCR beta CDR3 regions were amplified. HTBI primers were used for first-round RT-PCR of the TCR CDR3. Using its own MiXCR run on the multiplex PCR reads, TCRdb lists one record per CDR3 protein. The sample shows around 430,000 distinct CDR3 sequences, about 16% of them seen only once. Sample: blood. These receptors were taken from a woman aged 25 to 39 with Graves' hyperthyroidism.

The chain employs TRBV7-8 and TRBJ2-3; D uncertain. Trimming stripped 5 bases from V and 6 bases from J, with 12 bases between. This CDR3 has 13 residues. Germline V gene lookup returns CDR1 SGHVS and CDR2 FQNEAQ. In DNA form, the CDR3 reads TGTGCCAGCAGCCATAGGACCCCTGATACGCAGTATTTT. Amino acids: CASSHRTPDTQYF.

This clonotype came up many times. This chain links TRBV28 with TRBJ2-5, with 11 positions matching TRBD1. Germline trimming cut 4 bases from V and 0 bases from J; bases unmatched to any gene: 13. The germline CDR1 and CDR2 sequences are MDHEN and SYDVKM. The CDR3 length is 19 residues. CDR3 sequence reads: CASSSELGQGGTYQETQYF. The CDR3 DNA is TGTGCCAGCAGTTCCGAATTGGGACAGGGGGGAACCTACCAAGAGACCCAGTACTTC. Full variable domain (remainder filled in from reference TRBV28 and TRBJ2-5): DVKVTQSSRYLVKRTGEKVFLECVQDMDHENMFWYRQDPGLGLRLIYFSYDVKMKEKGDIPEGYSVSREKKERFSLILESASTNQTSMYLCASSSELGQGGTYQETQYFGPGTRLLVL.

This rearrangement joins TRBV20-1 to TRBJ1-2; D is possibly TRBD1 (6 bases). This CDR3 region has 14 residues. V was trimmed by 2 bases and J by 2 bases, leaving 12 bases between them. In germline, CDR1 is DFQATT, CDR2 SNEGSKA (reference sequence). CDR3 DNA sequence: TGCAGTGCTAGAAGGGGGGGCGCGAACTATGGCTACACCTTC. Translated, it gives CSARRGGANYGYTF.

V usage is TRBV5-1 and J usage is TRBJ2-3; 12 bases are a match to TRBD1. Germline assignment: CDR1 SGHRS and CDR2 YFSETQ. J lost 4 bases, V lost 5 bases, and 2 bases had no gene match. This CDR3 contains 14 residues. CDR3 bases: TGCGCCAGCAGGGGGACAGGGGGCGCAGATACGCAGTATTTT. It yields the protein CASRGTGGADTQYF. Filled out from reference TRBV5-1 and TRBJ2-3, the complete variable domain reads KAGVTQTPRYLIKTRGQQVTLSCSPISGHRSVSWYQQTPGQGLQFLFEYFSETQRNKGNFPGRFSGRQFSNSRSEMNVSTLELGDSALYLCASRGTGGADTQYFGPGTRLTVL.

This clonotype was detected once. The chain combines TRBV27 with TRBJ2-2, with a tentative D call TRBD1 (6 bases). Germline loops: CDR1 MNHEY, CDR2 SMNVEV (reference sequence). With 4 bases removed from V and 12 bases from J, the gap between germline ends came to 24 bases. The CDR3 consists of 16 residues. CDR3 nucleotides: TGTGCCAGCAGTTGGTCCACCCCCTCAACAGGGAGTAAGCTGTTTTTT. Amino acids: CASSWSTPSTGSKLFF.

A few counts support this clonotype. V and J are TRBV7-2 and TRBJ1-2, with a possible D match to TRBD1 (5 bases). The CDR3 runs to 14 residues. Germline-derived CDR1 and CDR2 are SGHTA and FQGNSA. Trimming took 1 base from V and 4 from J, leaving 10 bases between them. CDR3 in amino acids: CASSLEVQGYGYTF. CDR3 DNA: TGTGCCAGCAGCTTAGAAGTTCAGGGCTATGGCTACACCTTC.

The V and J genes are TRBV4-1 and TRBJ2-1; D is unresolved. This CDR3 region has 13 residues. Trimming removed 1 base from V and 5 bases from J, with 6 bases in between. CDR1 is MGHRA, CDR2 YSYEKL, per germline. CDR3 sequence (DNA): TGCGCCAGCAGCCAAGCCCAAAACAATGAGCAGTTCTTC. This encodes CASSQAQNNEQFF.

The genes are TRBV5-1 and TRBJ2-7; maybe TRBD2 (6 bases). The CDR3 consists of 16 residues. From germline, CDR1 is SGHRS and CDR2 YFSETQ. Trimming removed 3 bases at V and 2 bases at J, with 18 bases between. The CDR3, as DNA: TGCGCCAGCAGCTGGGGGAGGTTAGCGGAGACCTACGAGCAGTACTTC. Amino acid sequence: CASSWGRLAETYEQYF.

Many counts were recorded for this clonotype. The genes are TRBV5-1 and TRBJ2-5, with 8 bases identical to TRBD2. This CDR3 has 14 residues. Germline CDR1 is SGHRS and CDR2 is YFSETQ. V shed 4 bases, J shed 6 bases, and the junction held 8 bases outside the gene matches. DNA for the CDR3: TGCGCCAGCAGCGGTGAACTAGCGGTAAAGACCCAGTACTTC. It yields the protein CASSGELAVKTQYF. Looking up the rest from reference TRBV5-1 and TRBJ2-5 gives the full variable domain: KAGVTQTPRYLIKTRGQQVTLSCSPISGHRSVSWYQQTPGQGLQFLFEYFSETQRNKGNFPGRFSGRQFSNSRSEMNVSTLELGDSALYLCASSGELAVKTQYFGPGTRLLVL.

The rearrangement uses TRBV13 and TRBJ1-2; tentatively, D is TRBD1 (6 bases). The CDR3 is made up of 13 amino acids. Trimming left V 7 bases short and J 3 bases short, with 12 bases between. Germline lookup yields CDR1 PRHDT and CDR2 FYEKMQ (reference sequence). CDR3 region: CASNLGGDYGYTF. CDR3 in DNA: TGTGCCAGCAATTTAGGGGGGGACTATGGCTACACCTTC.

The CDR3 loop is CASSQVSAGDNSPLHF. CDR3 DNA sequence: TGTGCCAGCAGCCAAGTCTCCGCAGGGGATAATTCACCCCTCCACTTT. The chain carries TRBV4-2 and TRBJ1-6, with D perhaps TRBD1 (6 bases). The CDR3 is 16 amino acids. The germline V gene has CDR1 LGHNA and CDR2 YNFKEQ. Trimming cost V 1 base and J 5 bases, with 12 bases left between them.

This clonotype was observed a few times. The genes are TRBV6-1 and TRBJ2-3; unclear D gene. V lost 1 base and J lost 1, with 15 bases in between. Germline CDR1 is MNHNS and CDR2 is SASEGT. The CDR3 sequence is 17 residues long. The chain's CDR3 is CASSEGGSADRTDTQYF. CDR3 nucleotide sequence: TGTGCCAGCAGTGAAGGGGGTTCGGCCGATCGCACAGATACGCAGTATTTT.

The table lists this clonotype with many counts. The V gene is TRBV7-9, the J gene TRBJ2-7; D remains unclear. Per germline, CDR1 SEHNR and CDR2 FQNEAQ (reference sequence). Deletions cut 8 bases from V and 4 bases from J, with 21 bases between. The length of the CDR3 is 15 residues. The CDR3 loop is CASGLRTIPPYEQYF. In DNA form, the CDR3 reads TGTGCCAGCGGTCTTCGGACCATCCCCCCATACGAGCAGTACTTC.

In this sample, this clonotype turned up a few times. The V gene is TRBV3-1, the J gene TRBJ2-1, with TRBD1 matching over 10 bases. Germline CDR1 and CDR2: LGHDT and YNNKEL (reference sequence). The trim removed 0 bases at V and 6 bases at J, leaving 5 bases unmatched. This CDR3 spans 16 amino acids. The CDR3 DNA reads as TGTGCCAGCAGCCAAGAAGGGACAGGGGAAGGCAATGAGCAGTTCTTC. It is translated as CASSQEGTGEGNEQFF.

This clonotype was observed at least ten times. The V and J genes are TRBV6-1 and TRBJ2-5; D perhaps matches TRBD2 (5 bases). The CDR3 totals 16 residues. Germline V gene data show CDR1 as MNHNS and CDR2 as SASEGT. Trimming stripped 5 bases from V and 3 bases from J, with 19 bases between. CDR3 bases: TGTGCCAGCAGTTCCAGACACGTCGCGAGGGAAGAGACCCAGTACTTC. Protein sequence: CASSSRHVAREETQYF.

CDR3 DNA: TGTGCCAGCAGCCCCGCCCGCGGAAGCTCCTACAATGAGCAGTTCTTC. Protein: CASSPARGSSYNEQFF. The chain uses TRBV5-6 and TRBJ2-1; no clear D gene. CDR1 SGHDT and CDR2 YYEEEE come from the germline V gene. Trimming shortened V by 4 bases and J by 0 bases, and 14 bases separated the two germline ends. This CDR3 contains 16 residues.

The chain joins TRBV24-1 to TRBJ2-1, with 7 bases matching TRBD1. CDR3 length: 16 amino acids. V gave up 4 bases and J gave up 4 bases; unmatched junction bases: 9. Germline-derived CDR1 and CDR2 are KGHDR and SFDVKD. The CDR3 DNA sequence: TGTGCCACCAGTGACCCCCAGGGGACAGTATACAATGAGCAGTTCTTC. The encoded protein is CATSDPQGTVYNEQFF.